The sample holds a few counts of the clone carrying this T cell receptor (beta chain). The antigen remains undetermined. These data originate in a study of T-cell memory formation after mild COVID-19. Regarding the study as a whole: Shrinking CD4+ clones resided mostly in CM and EM, and CD8+ ones in EMRA.

TCRdb itself ran the 5' RACE reads through MiXCR, one entry per CDR3 protein. The sample includes approximately 210,000 distinct CDR3 sequences, roughly 18% seen only once; the top ten take 2.4%. The germline gives CDR1 SGDLS, CDR2 YYNGEE. Deletions cut 1 base from V and 4 bases from J, with 14 bases between. This CDR3 comprises 15 residues. The sample was PBMCs or a T cell subset sorted from them (not recorded which). The V call is TRBV9, the J call TRBJ1-2; D ambiguous. The sequence derives from an adult woman who had mild COVID-19 (a few samples of this study predate the infection). Cell type and time point are not known. CDR3: CASSVQDGEGYGYTF. The DNA of the CDR3 is TGTGCCAGCAGCGTACAAGACGGGGAGGGCTATGGCTACACCTTC. Complete variable domain (other parts from reference TRBV9 and TRBJ1-2): DSGVTQTPKHLITATGQRVTLRCSPRSGDLSVYWYQQSLDQGLQFLIQYYNGEERAKGNILERFSAQQFPDLHSELNLSSLELGDSALYFCASSVQDGEGYGYTFGSGTRLTVV.